This T cell receptor beta chain was found in a study of post-analysis software for immune sequencing data (dated by TCRdb to the mid-2010s). The study in broad terms: Relapsing-remitting, secondary progressive and progressive-relapsing multiple sclerosis were recorded as disease courses, and subtype annotation was lacking for some patients. The patient repertoires were set against eleven to twelve previously published healthy control repertoires from donors whose ages ranged from roughly 6 to 26 years. A subset of samples was prepared in parallel using single-end sample barcoding, then pooled and co-amplified after Illumina adapter ligation. Beyond this particular receptor, the publication reports: Strong co-clustering of samples prepared in the same batch was shown by direct clustering with F measure, prompting a batch-effect correction. The multiple sclerosis patient group was slightly younger than the control group. Multiple sclerosis patients had significantly lower normalized Chao1 diversity than controls, a result that suggests substantial peripheral T-cell clonal expansion. Patients showed significantly higher frequencies than controls for several TRBV segments, among them TRBV5-6, TRBV5-1 and TRBV20-1.

From cysteine to phenylalanine, the CDR3 is 16 amino acids long. The retained sequence is limited to the CDR3, 48 bases, with the frame set at the first base. At the junction V is shortened by 6 bases and J by 4 bases; bases outside the gene matches: 10. Sequences SQVTM (CDR1) and ANQGSEA (CDR2) are obtained from the germline V gene. To demonstrate the VDJtools post-analysis software, the study profiled TCR beta repertoires from the peripheral blood of around 13 young patients with multiple sclerosis. The patients with multiple sclerosis were children and adolescents between roughly 6 and 15 years of age. Library preparation employed PCR. Data came from an Illumina HiSeq 2500. To reduce PCR and sequencing biases, unique molecular identifiers were incorporated into the TCR beta cDNA libraries. Every 1 to 10 million input T cells yielded 500,000 or so cDNA molecules, meaning each molecule approximated one T cell. The same protocol used for the earlier healthy control dataset was applied to prepare and sequence the patient libraries. Samples belonging to the same batch were prepared together, multiplexed and sequenced on a shared HiSeq lane. Concerning the study's data processing: Raw barcoded reads were processed with MIGEC, discarding single-read molecular identifier groups before consensus assembly and CDR3 extraction. VDJtools was used for post-analysis of the clonotype tables, with diversity normalized by down-sampling every dataset to the smallest sample size. Repertoire overlap clustering matched CDR3 amino acid but not nucleotide sequences to correct batch-related cross-sample contamination. TCRdb reprocessed the public reads (quality trimming at Q25 with fastp, clone calling with MiXCR) and kept in-frame beta chains. Each record represents a unique CDR3 protein, reported with the most common genes and DNA among its rows. TCRdb assigned the V and J calls; the authors' analysis was not used. This sample gives 170,000 or so distinct CDR3 sequences in total; 30% of them show up just once. In total, the top ten clones hold approximately 1.5% of the sample.

This clonotype has a count of ten or more. It has no known antigen specificity. Per-base qualities were not stored, and no clone one base away is much larger. This receptor was taken from a girl under 18 with multiple sclerosis. Sequenced input: blood. This chain joins TRBV29-1 to TRBJ2-1, with 12 bases aligning to TRBD2. The nucleotide sequence is TGCAGCGTCGCACCTCTAGCGGGAGGGCCGTACAATGAGCAGTTCTTC. This sequence encodes CSVAPLAGGPYNEQFF.